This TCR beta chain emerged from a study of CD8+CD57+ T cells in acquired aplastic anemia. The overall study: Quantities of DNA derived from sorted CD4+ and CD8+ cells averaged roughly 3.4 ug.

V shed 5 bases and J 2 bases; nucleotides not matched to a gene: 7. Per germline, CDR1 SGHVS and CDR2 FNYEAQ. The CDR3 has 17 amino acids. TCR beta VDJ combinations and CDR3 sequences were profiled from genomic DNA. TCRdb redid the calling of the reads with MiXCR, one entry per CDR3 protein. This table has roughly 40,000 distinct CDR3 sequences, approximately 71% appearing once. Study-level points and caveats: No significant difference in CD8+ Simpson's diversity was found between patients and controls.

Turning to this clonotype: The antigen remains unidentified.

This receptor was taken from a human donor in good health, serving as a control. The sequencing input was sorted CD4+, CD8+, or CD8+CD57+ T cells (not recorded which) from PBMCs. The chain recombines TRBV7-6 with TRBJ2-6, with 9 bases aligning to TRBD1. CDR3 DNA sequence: TGTGCCAGCAGCCTGGGACAGGGACAGGCTGGGGCCAACGTCCTGACTTTC. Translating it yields CASSLGQGQAGANVLTF.